There are a few counts of the clone carrying this T cell receptor (beta chain). Its specificity is unknown. This record comes from a study of T cells in localized non-small cell lung cancer. V trimming: 2 bases; J trimming: 2 bases; junction bases outside the gene matches: 3. This CDR3 spans 17 amino acids. The germline gives CDR1 SGDLS, CDR2 YYNGEE. Study outcomes and limitations: It remains possible that heterogeneity exists, since only one tumor region was sequenced. It was uninvolved adjacent lung that showed the highest T cell clonality, exceeding tumor.

Libraries were prepared by immunoSEQ multiplex PCR; TCRdb keeps only in-frame clonotypes and omits some of them. Of fewer than 12,000 clones detected, roughly half appear once; the ten largest clones hold more than 4%. The chain employs TRBV9 and TRBJ2-1; 14 nucleotides line up with TRBD2. This sample comprised lymph node tissue, obtained before any cancer treatment. This clonotype was obtained from a woman aged 35 to 75 with stage II squamous cell lung carcinoma. The CDR3 loop reads CASSVMTSGGAYNEQFF. CDR3 coding DNA: TGTGCCAGCAGCGTGATGACTAGCGGGGGGGCCTACAATGAGCAGTTCTTC.